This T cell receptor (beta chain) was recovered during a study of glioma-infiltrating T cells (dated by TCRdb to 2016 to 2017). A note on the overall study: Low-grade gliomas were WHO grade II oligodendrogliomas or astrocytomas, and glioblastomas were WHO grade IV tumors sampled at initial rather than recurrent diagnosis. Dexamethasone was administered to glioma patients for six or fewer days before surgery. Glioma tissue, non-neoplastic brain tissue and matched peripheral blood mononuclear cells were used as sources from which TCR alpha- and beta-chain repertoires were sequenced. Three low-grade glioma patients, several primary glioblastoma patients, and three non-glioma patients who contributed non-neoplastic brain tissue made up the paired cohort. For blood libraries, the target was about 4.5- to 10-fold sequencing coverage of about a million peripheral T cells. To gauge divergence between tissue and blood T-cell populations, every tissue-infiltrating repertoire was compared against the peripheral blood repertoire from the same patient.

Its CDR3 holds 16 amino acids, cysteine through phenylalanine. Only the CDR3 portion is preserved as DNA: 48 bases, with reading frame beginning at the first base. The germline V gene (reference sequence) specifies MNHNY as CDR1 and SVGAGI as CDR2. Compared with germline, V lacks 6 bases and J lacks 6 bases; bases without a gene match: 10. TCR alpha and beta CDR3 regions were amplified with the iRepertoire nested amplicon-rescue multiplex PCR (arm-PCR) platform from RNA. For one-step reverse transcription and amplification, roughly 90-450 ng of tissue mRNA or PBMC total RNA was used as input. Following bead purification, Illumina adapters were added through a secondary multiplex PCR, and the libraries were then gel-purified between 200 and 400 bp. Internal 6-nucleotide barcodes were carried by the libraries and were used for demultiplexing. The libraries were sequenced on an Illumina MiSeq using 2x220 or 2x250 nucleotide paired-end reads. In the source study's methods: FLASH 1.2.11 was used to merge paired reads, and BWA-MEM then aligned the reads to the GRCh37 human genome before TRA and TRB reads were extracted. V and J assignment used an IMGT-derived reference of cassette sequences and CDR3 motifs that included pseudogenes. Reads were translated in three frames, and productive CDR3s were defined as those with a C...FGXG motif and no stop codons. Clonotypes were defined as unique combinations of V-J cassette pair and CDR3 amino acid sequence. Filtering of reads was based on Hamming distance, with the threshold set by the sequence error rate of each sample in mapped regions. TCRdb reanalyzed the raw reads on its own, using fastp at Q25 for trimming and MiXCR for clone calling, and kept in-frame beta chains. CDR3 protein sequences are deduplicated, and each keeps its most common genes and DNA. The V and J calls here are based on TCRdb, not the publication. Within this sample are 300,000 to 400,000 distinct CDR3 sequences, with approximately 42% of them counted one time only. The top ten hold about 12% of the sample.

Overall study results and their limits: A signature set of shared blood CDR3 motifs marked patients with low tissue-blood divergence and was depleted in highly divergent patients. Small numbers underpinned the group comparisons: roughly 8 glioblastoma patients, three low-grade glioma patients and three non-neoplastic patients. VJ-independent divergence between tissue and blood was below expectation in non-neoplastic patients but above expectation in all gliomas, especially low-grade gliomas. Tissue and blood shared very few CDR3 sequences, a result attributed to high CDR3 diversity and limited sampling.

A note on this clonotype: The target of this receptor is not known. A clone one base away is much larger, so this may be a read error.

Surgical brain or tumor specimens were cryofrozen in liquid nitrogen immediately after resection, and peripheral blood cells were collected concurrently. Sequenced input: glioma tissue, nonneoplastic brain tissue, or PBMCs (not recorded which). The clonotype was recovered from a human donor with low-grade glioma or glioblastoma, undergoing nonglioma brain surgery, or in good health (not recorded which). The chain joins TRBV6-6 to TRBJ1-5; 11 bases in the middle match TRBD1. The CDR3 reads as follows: CASRQPGQGVSQPQHF. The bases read TGTGCCAGCAGGCAACCGGGACAGGGGGTTAGTCAGCCCCAGCATTTT.